This passage covers 8 T cell receptor beta chains from one sample sequenced in a study of identical twins (dated by TCRdb to the mid-2010s). Libraries were prepared through 5' RACE. Sequencing took place on an Illumina HiSeq 2000. TCRdb reprocessing: public reads trimmed at Q25 with fastp, clones called with MiXCR, in-frame beta chains kept. CDR3 protein sequences are deduplicated, and each keeps its most common genes and DNA. The sample data list around 490,000 distinct CDR3 sequences, and over 12% of these were observed just once. 0.44% of the sample is taken by the ten largest. These records were also assigned to another study, of yellow fever vaccine responses in identical twins.

The sequencing input was CD4+ T cells sorted from blood. These receptors all come from a woman aged 18 to 35 in good health.

In its sample, this clonotype was seen a few times. J is TRBJ2-1 and V is TRBV4-2; TRBD1 agrees at 7 bases. This CDR3 comprises 14 residues. CDR1 is LGHNA, CDR2 YNFKEQ, per germline. V lost 0 bases and J lost 13; bases outside the gene matches: 9. CDR3 residues: CASSQEIWAGGQFF. CDR3 sequence (DNA): TGTGCCAGCAGCCAAGAAATATGGGCAGGGGGTCAGTTCTTC.

The chain has TRBV27 and TRBJ2-1; a weak D match, TRBD1 (6 bases). CDR3 length: 15 residues. Germline-derived CDR1 and CDR2 are MNHEY and SMNVEV (reference sequence). Trimming removed 2 bases from V and 6 bases from J, with 14 bases in between. The CDR3 loop is CASSLRATGFNEQFF. CDR3 DNA: TGTGCCAGCAGTTTACGGGCAACAGGGTTCAATGAGCAGTTCTTC.

The rearrangement links TRBV5-1 to TRBJ2-7; TRBD1 matches 8 bases. Unmatched junction bases numbered 16, after V lost 4 bases and J lost 7 bases. CDR3 size: 16 residues. Germline lookup yields CDR1 SGHRS and CDR2 YFSETQ. Here the CDR3 DNA reads TGCGCCAGCAGCAAGACAGGGGCAGCCCCTTTTGGGGAGCAGTACTTC. Its protein product is CASSKTGAAPFGEQYF.

This clonotype showed up just a few times. V is TRBV5-1 and J is TRBJ1-4, with D possibly being TRBD1 (6 bases). CDR3 size: 14 residues. Germline V gene data show CDR1 as SGHRS and CDR2 as YFSETQ. V was shortened by 6 bases and J by 7 bases, with 16 bases between the two germline ends. CDR3 protein: CASTPPGQSEKLFF. In DNA, the CDR3 is TGCGCCAGCACCCCCCCGGGACAAAGTGAAAAACTGTTTTTT.

This clonotype was seen more than once but under ten times. Here the CDR3 DNA reads TGCAGCACGGGACAGCGAAACACCGGGGAGCTGTTTTTT. This codes for CSTGQRNTGELFF. This rearrangement joins TRBV29-1 to TRBJ2-2; 7 bases agree with TRBD1. The CDR3 contains 13 residues. Germline CDR1 reads SQVTM; CDR2 reads ANQGSEA. J lost 2 bases, V lost 8 bases, and 5 bases had no gene match.

This clonotype was seen only a few times. The rearrangement joins TRBV29-1 to TRBJ2-1; no clear D. The CDR3 contains 10 residues. V lost 4 bases to trimming and J lost 15 bases, with 13 bases between them. CDR1 and CDR2 (germline): SQVTM, ANQGSEA. As DNA, the CDR3 is TGCAGCGTTGTTGACCTAACCCCGTTCTTC. It codes for CSVVDLTPFF.

For the CDR3, the DNA is TGTGCCAGCTCACCATTGGGACTAGCGGGAGGGGATGAGCAGTTCTTC. It translates to CASSPLGLAGGDEQFF. The chain recombines TRBV18 with TRBJ2-1, with 16 positions matching TRBD2. V dropped 2 bases and J dropped 8; count of bases not matched to a gene: 3. This CDR3 is built from 16 residues. Germline V gene data show CDR1 as KGHSH and CDR2 as LQKENI.

This clonotype was recorded many times. The V call is TRBV11-2, the J call TRBJ1-1; no reliable D call. V lost 2 bases, J lost 6 bases, and 7 bases lay in between. Germline values: CDR1 SGHAT, CDR2 FQNNGV. CDR3 length equals 12 residues. CDR3 DNA sequence: TGTGCCAGCAGCTTATTCCCCGCTGAAGCTTTCTTT. Protein product: CASSLFPAEAFF.